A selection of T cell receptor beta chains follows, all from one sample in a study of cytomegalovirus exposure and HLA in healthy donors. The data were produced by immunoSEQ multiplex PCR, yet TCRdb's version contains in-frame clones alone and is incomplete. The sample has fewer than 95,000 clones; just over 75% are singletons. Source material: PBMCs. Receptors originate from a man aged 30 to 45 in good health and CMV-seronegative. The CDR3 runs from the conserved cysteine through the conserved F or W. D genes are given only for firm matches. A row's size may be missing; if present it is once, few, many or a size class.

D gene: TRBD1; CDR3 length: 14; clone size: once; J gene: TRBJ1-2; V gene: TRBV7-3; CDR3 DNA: TGTGCCAGCAGCCCATACAGGGGGGCCTATGGCTACACCTTC; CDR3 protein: CASSPYRGAYGYTF
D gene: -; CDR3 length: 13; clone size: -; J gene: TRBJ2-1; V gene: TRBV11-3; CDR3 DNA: TGTGCCAGCAGCGCCCAGGGGTACAATGAGCAGTTCTTC; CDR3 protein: CASSAQGYNEQFF
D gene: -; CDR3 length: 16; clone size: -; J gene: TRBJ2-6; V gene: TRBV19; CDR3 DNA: TGTGCCAGTAGTATTGAGCGGCGGGCTGGGGCCAACGTCCTGACTTTC; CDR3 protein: CASSIERRAGANVLTF
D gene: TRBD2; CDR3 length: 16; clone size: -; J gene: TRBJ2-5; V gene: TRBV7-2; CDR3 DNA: TGTGCCAGCACCCTTAATAGCGGGGGGGCCCAAGAGACCCAGTACTTC; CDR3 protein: CASTLNSGGAQETQYF
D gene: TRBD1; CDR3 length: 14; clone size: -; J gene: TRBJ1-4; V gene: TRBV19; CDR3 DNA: TGTGCCAGTAGTGACAGGGGTGCTAATGAAAAACTGTTTTTT; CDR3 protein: CASSDRGANEKLFF
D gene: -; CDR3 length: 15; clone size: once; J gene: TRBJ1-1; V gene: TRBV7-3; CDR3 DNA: TGTGCCAGCAGCTCCCGGGGGGGGGCTAACACTGAAGCTTTCTTT; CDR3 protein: CASSSRGGANTEAFF
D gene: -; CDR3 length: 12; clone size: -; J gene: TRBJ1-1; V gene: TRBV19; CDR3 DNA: TGTGCCAGTAGTACGCCGGGGTCTCGGGCTTTCTTT; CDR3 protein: CASSTPGSRAFF
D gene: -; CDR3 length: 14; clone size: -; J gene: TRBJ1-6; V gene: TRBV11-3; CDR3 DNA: TGTGCCAGCAGCAGGGGCACAAGGAGTTCACCCCTCCACTTT; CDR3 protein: CASSRGTRSSPLHF
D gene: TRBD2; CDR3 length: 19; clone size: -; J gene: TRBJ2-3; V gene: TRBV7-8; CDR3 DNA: TGTGCCAGCAGCGTAGTAGGGCTAGCGGGAGGCTTAAGCACAGATACGCAGTATTTT; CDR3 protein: CASSVVGLAGGLSTDTQYF
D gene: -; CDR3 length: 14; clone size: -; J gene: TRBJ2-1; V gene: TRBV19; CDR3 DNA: TGTGCCAGTAGTGACTCAGGGTGGTACAATGAGCAGTTCTTC; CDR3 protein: CASSDSGWYNEQFF
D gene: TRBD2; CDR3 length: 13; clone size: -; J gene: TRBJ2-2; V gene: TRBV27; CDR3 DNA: TGTGCCAGCAGGAGCGGGAGGCCCGGGGAGCTGTTTTTT; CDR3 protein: CASRSGRPGELFF
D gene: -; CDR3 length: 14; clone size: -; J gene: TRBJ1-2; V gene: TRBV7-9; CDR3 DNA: TGTGCCAGCAGCTCAACGGACTCCCCTGGCGGCTACACCTTC; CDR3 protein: CASSSTDSPGGYTF
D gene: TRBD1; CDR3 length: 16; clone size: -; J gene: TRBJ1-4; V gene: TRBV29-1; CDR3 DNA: TGCAGCGTAGCCCGCGGGACAGGGGGACCGAATGAAAAACTGTTTTTT; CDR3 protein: CSVARGTGGPNEKLFF
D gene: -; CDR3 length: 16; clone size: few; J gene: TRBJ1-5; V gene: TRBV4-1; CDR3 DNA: TGCGCCAGCAGCCAAGATGGAGAGGGACACCGGCAGCCCCAGCATTTT; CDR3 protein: CASSQDGEGHRQPQHF
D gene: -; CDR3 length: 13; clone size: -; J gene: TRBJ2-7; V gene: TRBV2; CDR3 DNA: TGTGCCAGCAGTGAAGACAGGACGGTCGAGCAGTACTTC; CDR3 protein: CASSEDRTVEQYF
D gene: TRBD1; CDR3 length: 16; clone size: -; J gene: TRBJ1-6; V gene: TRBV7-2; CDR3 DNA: TGTGCCAGCAGCGCAGAACGACAGGGAGGTAATTCACCCCTCCACTTT; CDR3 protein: CASSAERQGGNSPLHF